Detailed here is one T cell receptor beta chain. In the original analysis: How many nucleated cells were present was estimated from reference gene primer amplification. Using immunoSEQ multiplex PCR, the repertoire was profiled, and TCRdb retains in-frame clones only, with some absent. D and trimming were read from the DNA, whereas the V and J calls and clone size are those reported in that table. The sample carries 200,000 or so clones, about 90% recorded once. The CDR3 length is 14 residues. V dropped 3 bases and J dropped 6 bases, with 11 bases sitting between them. Germline V gene data show CDR1 as WSHSY and CDR2 as SAAADI. Patients at the Seattle site were enrolled during active infection and followed longitudinally. The data stem from a study of blood T cell repertoires in COVID-19. Study at large: Spain, Italy and the United States supplied samples that represented acute and convalescent COVID-19. PBMCs, B-cell-depleted T cells, or T cells were the source of the cDNA or gDNA that made up the material.

Sequencing input: peripheral blood. The receptor comes from a man in his 60s with COVID-19, enrolled during active disease. The chain is built from TRBV10-2 and TRBJ2-2; no firm D call. The chain's CDR3 is CASSENSKAGELFF. CDR3 in DNA: TGCGCCAGCAGTGAAAATAGCAAGGCCGGGGAGCTGTTTTTT.